This TCR beta chain was captured in a study of blood T cell repertoires in COVID-19 (dated by TCRdb to 2020 to 2022). For the wider study: Collaborator samples came from the United States, Italy and Spain and covered acute and convalescent phases of COVID-19. Where available, HLA class I and class II types were obtained from metadata supplied by the sample provider rather than from assay-based typing. The samples were drawn from the first 160 participants of the ongoing ImmuneRACE study and from 1,254 subjects provided by 6 global collaborators. The prospective study material was composed of cDNA or gDNA derived from T cells, B-cell-depleted T cells, or PBMCs. The repertoires were made available in a free public database intended to serve as a resource for research on the immune response to SARS-CoV-2. Sample metadata almost always included a de-identified subject ID, COVID-19 status, age in years and sex. Deeply sampled blood TCRbeta repertoires from subjects exposed to, actively infected with, or recovered from COVID-19 were included in the dataset.

What the study reported, not specific to this receptor: How much clinical and demographic metadata was included differed by source and by participant, and the metadata was provided uncurated.

Remarks on this clone: It lacks a known antigen. There are no base qualities to consult, and no much larger clone falls within one base.

The collaborating institutions used their own protocols to collect whole blood in K2EDTA tubes. For TCRbeta analysis, collaborators shipped samples in one of three forms: frozen whole blood, isolated PBMCs, or DNA extracted from either of those sample types. TCRbeta CDR3 regions were amplified from genomic DNA by means of the immunoSEQ Assay, a bias-controlled multiplex PCR. Processing in the source paper ran as follows. Within the assay, amplification of reference gene primers was used to estimate how many nucleated cells each sample contained. To quantify the absolute abundance of each unique TCRbeta CDR3 rearrangement, sequence reads were collapsed and filtered. For each sample, productive Simpson clonality was calculated by taking the square root of Simpson's diversity index across productive rearrangements. Entries here come from immuneACCESS through TCRdb and include only in-frame sequences with V and J called. Some clones fail to appear in such tables; in the studies checked, an unresolved V gene covers under half of the shortfall, and the cause of the remainder is unknown. V and J calls and clone size are as listed in that table; D and trimming were resolved from the DNA. The sample records roughly 150,000 clones, 83% of which are singletons. The ten largest clones represent roughly 1.9% of the sample.

From the germline V gene, CDR1 is SGHRS and CDR2 is YFSETQ. V was cut back by 2 bases and J by 16 bases, leaving a gap of 16 bases between them. Its CDR3 holds 12 amino acids, cysteine through phenylalanine. The kept DNA is CDR3 alone, 36 bases in frame from the first base. The rearrangement joined TRBV5-1 to TRBJ2-1, with a tentative D gene TRBD1 over 6 matching bases. The specimen was peripheral blood. The receptor's source is a woman of 80 years or more with acute or convalescent COVID-19. The DNA reads as follows: TGCGCCAGCAGCTTACTGGACAGAGAACATTTCTTC. Its protein is CASSLLDREHFF.